A single sample gave rise to the 30 T cell receptor beta chains below, sequenced in a study of patients and donors after allogeneic stem cell transplantation. MiXCR, applied by TCRdb to the RT-PCR reads, yields one record per CDR3 protein. The sample records about a million distinct CDR3 sequences, around 17% being singletons. Sequenced: blood, either unsorted or a sorted T cell fraction (not recorded which). The receptors originated from a human donor who was either an allogeneic HSCT recipient or a stem cell or donor lymphocyte infusion donor (not recorded which). It is not recorded whose cells these are; they may come from a transplant donor.

The chain links TRBV27 to TRBJ1-2; D perhaps matches TRBD1 (5 bases). The CDR3 consists of 14 residues. From germline, CDR1 is MNHEY and CDR2 SMNVEV (reference sequence). Deletions cut 9 bases from V and 2 bases from J, with 16 bases between. CDR3 nucleotides: TGTGCCAGTTCGACGGGACGGGAAAACTATGGCTACACCTTC. Translating it yields CASSTGRENYGYTF.

The chain recombines TRBV11-1 with TRBJ2-5; 9 bases map to TRBD1. There are 14 residues in the CDR3. Germline V gene lookup returns CDR1 SGHAT and CDR2 FQDESV (reference sequence). The ends lost 4 bases at V and 3 bases at J; junction bases unmatched: 3. In DNA, the CDR3 is TGTGCCAGCAGCTCCCGGGACAGGGAAGAGACCCAGTACTTC. This encodes CASSSRDREETQYF.

This clonotype was seen more than once but under ten times. The chain combines TRBV5-1 with TRBJ1-1, with 8 bases that match TRBD1. The CDR3 length is 13 residues. Germline CDR1 reads SGHRS; CDR2 reads YFSETQ. V was pared by 4 bases and J by 10 bases, with 9 bases of the junction left unmatched. This CDR3 is CASSGSGGDVAFF. The DNA for the CDR3 is TGCGCCAGCAGCGGTTCAGGGGGCGATGTAGCTTTCTTT.

The table lists this clonotype with a few counts. The V and J genes are TRBV24-1 and TRBJ1-1; the match to TRBD1 covers 7 bases. Germline V gene data show CDR1 as KGHDR and CDR2 as SFDVKD. With V trimmed by 9 bases and J by 1 base, 7 bases remained unmatched. The CDR3 has 14 residues. CDR3 protein: CATLMGTANTEAFF. Here the CDR3 DNA reads TGTGCCACCTTGATGGGGACAGCGAACACTGAAGCTTTCTTT.

The chain has TRBV4-2 and TRBJ2-1, with TRBD2 identical over 9 bases. The CDR3 is 15 amino acids. V dropped 0 bases and J dropped 9; count of bases not matched to a gene: 6. The germline gives CDR1 LGHNA, CDR2 YNFKEQ. CDR3 nucleotides: TGTGCCAGCAGCCAAGATGAAGCGGGGGGCCGTGAGCAGTTCTTC. Amino acids: CASSQDEAGGREQFF.

CDR3 in DNA: TGTGCCCGGACCGGGACAGGGGCCTACGAGCAGTACTTC. Its protein product is CARTGTGAYEQYF. The V and J genes are TRBV11-3 and TRBJ2-7; TRBD1 aligns across 10 bases. Germline V gives CDR1 SGHNT, CDR2 YENEEA. With 11 bases clipped from V and 2 bases from J, the junction kept 6 bases outside the gene matches. The CDR3 is made up of 13 amino acids. The variable domain in full, with the rest retrieved from reference TRBV11-3 and TRBJ2-7, is EAGVVQSPRYKIIEKKQPVAFWCNPISGHNTLYWYLQNLGQGPELLIRYENEEAVDDSQLPKDRFSAERLKGVDSTLKIQPAELGDSAVYLCARTGTGAYEQYFGPGTRLTVT.

This clonotype was observed many times. The CDR3 loop reads CSARNQADTQYF. The CDR3 bases are TGCAGTGCTCGAAATCAAGCAGATACGCAGTATTTT. The gene calls are TRBV20-1 and TRBJ2-3, with D hard to call. The CDR3 runs 12 residues. CDR1 DFQATT and CDR2 SNEGSKA come from the germline V gene (reference sequence). The V end lost 5 bases, the J end lost 4 bases, and 10 bases lay between the germline ends.

This clonotype has just a few counts. The chain couples TRBV12-3 or TRBV12-4 to TRBJ1-2, with TRBD1 as a possible D gene (5 bases). The CDR3 has 14 amino acids. With 3 bases removed from V and 3 bases from J, the gap between germline ends came to 11 bases. DNA of the CDR3: TGTGCCAGCAGTTTGGGGCAGCTGTACTATGGCTACACCTTC. It codes for CASSLGQLYYGYTF.

The CDR3 nucleotides read TGCAGCGTTGAATCCGGATGGATGGGCACCCAGTACTTC. Its protein is CSVESGWMGTQYF. This chain joins TRBV29-1 and TRBJ2-5; D remains unclear. The CDR3 extends over 13 amino acids. CDR1 and CDR2 (germline): SQVTM, ANQGSEA. Trimming left V 2 bases short and J 8 bases short, with 15 bases between.

Only a few counts were recorded for this clonotype. The rearrangement uses TRBV20-1 and TRBJ1-5; D gene unclear. Trimming removed 0 bases at V and 5 bases at J, with 8 bases between. The CDR3 has 13 residues. CDR1 and CDR2 from the germline V gene are DFQATT and SNEGSKA (reference sequence). The CDR3 region is CSAREGRDQPQHF. In DNA form, the CDR3 reads TGCAGTGCTAGAGAAGGGCGGGATCAGCCCCAGCATTTT.

Only a few counts were recorded for this clonotype. The chain joins TRBV6-4 to TRBJ2-3; TRBD2 matches at 10 bases. The germline gives CDR1 MRHNA, CDR2 SNTAGT. V lost 5 bases and J lost 3; bases outside the gene matches: 5. There are 15 residues in the CDR3. The CDR3 region has the DNA TGTGCCAGCAGTTTCGGGACTAGCGTGACAGATACGCAGTATTTT. The encoded protein is CASSFGTSVTDTQYF.

This clonotype has more than one count but fewer than ten. The V and J genes are TRBV5-1 and TRBJ2-1; no reliable D call. From germline, CDR1 is SGHRS and CDR2 YFSETQ. The CDR3 sequence is 14 residues long. V dropped 2 bases and J dropped 6 bases, with 12 bases sitting between them. The CDR3 bases are TGCGCCAGCAGCTTAATCGGCAGTCTCAATGAGCAGTTCTTC. Its protein product is CASSLIGSLNEQFF.

In its sample, this clonotype was seen a few times. This chain connects TRBV4-3 to TRBJ2-6; no firm D call. CDR1 and CDR2 from the germline V gene are LGHNA and YSLEER. CDR3 length: 15 amino acids. V gave up 0 bases and J gave up 4 bases, with 7 bases separating them. The CDR3: CASSQETPGANVLTF. CDR3 DNA sequence: TGCGCCAGCAGCCAAGAGACCCCAGGGGCCAACGTCCTGACTTTC.

Note on this clonotype: One base away lies a much larger clone, so this may be a sequencing read error. This chain links TRBV10-3 with TRBJ2-1; 8 nucleotides agree with TRBD2. This CDR3 has 13 residues. CDR1 ENHRY and CDR2 SYGVKD come from the germline V gene. The CDR3 sequence: CVFQAGERNEQFF. The DNA of the CDR3 is TGTGTCTTCCAAGCGGGAGAGCGAAATGAGCAGTTCTTC.

V usage is TRBV7-6 and J usage is TRBJ2-2; D is unresolved. With 1 base removed from V and 4 bases from J, the gap between germline ends came to 13 bases. The CDR3 is made up of 16 amino acids. CDR1 and CDR2 (germline): SGHVS, FNYEAQ. CDR3: CASSLGAAKSTGELFF. In DNA form, the CDR3 reads TGTGCCAGCAGCTTAGGTGCGGCGAAGTCCACCGGGGAGCTGTTTTTT.

This clonotype occurred a few times. The chain couples TRBV7-2 to TRBJ2-5; D is undetermined. The CDR3 runs 16 residues. Per germline, CDR1 SGHTA and CDR2 FQGNSA. Trimming cost V 3 bases and J 3 bases, with 17 bases left between them. The CDR3 bases are TGTGCCAGCAGCTTTGGGTCAGCAGCGAGGAAAGAGACCCAGTACTTC. Translated, it gives CASSFGSAARKETQYF.

The V call is TRBV27, the J call TRBJ1-1; 9 nucleotides line up with TRBD1. Germline V gene data show CDR1 as MNHEY and CDR2 as SMNVEV (reference sequence). J lost 4 bases, V lost 5 bases, and 11 bases had no gene match. The CDR3 sequence is 16 residues long. This CDR3 is CASSPKGTGYSTEAFF. DNA for the CDR3: TGTGCCAGCAGTCCAAAAGGGACAGGGTATAGCACTGAAGCTTTCTTT.

This clonotype occurred a few times. The genes are TRBV6-1 and TRBJ1-2; TRBD1 agrees at 8 bases. V trimming: 6 bases; J trimming: 8 bases; junction bases outside the gene matches: 11. Germline lookup yields CDR1 MNHNS and CDR2 SASEGT. The CDR3 length is 14 residues. CDR3 sequence: CASRNQDRAHGYTF. The DNA for the CDR3 is TGTGCCAGCAGAAACCAGGACAGGGCCCACGGCTACACCTTC.

The chain has TRBV9 and TRBJ2-1; D perhaps matches TRBD2 (7 bases). This CDR3 is 15 amino acids long. Looked up from germline, CDR1 is SGDLS and CDR2 is YYNGEE. V was cut by 4 bases and J by 8 bases, with 19 bases left in between. CDR3 region: CASSPGGPNTDEQFF. CDR3 bases: TGTGCCAGCAGCCCCGGGGGGCCTAATACCGATGAGCAGTTCTTC.

In its sample, this clonotype was seen a few times. The chain links TRBV20-1 to TRBJ2-7; D might be TRBD1 (6 bases). The ends were cut back, 2 bases at V and 3 bases at J, with 14 bases in the middle. The CDR3 consists of 14 residues. Germline V gene lookup returns CDR1 DFQATT and CDR2 SNEGSKA (reference sequence). CDR3 coding DNA: TGCAGTGCTAGACCCGGACAGATACTCTACGAGCAGTACTTC. This translates into CSARPGQILYEQYF.

This clonotype was recorded at least ten times. The J gene is TRBJ1-2, the V gene TRBV29-1, with TRBD1 as a possible D gene (5 bases). This CDR3 comprises 12 residues. Germline loops: CDR1 SQVTM, CDR2 ANQGSEA. The V gene lost 5 bases and the J gene lost 4 bases, with 11 bases spanning the gap. CDR3 DNA: TGCAGCGTTCGGGGCGAGGGCTATGGCTACACCTTC. Protein product: CSVRGEGYGYTF.

This clonotype was detected ten times or more. This sequence joins TRBV12-3 or TRBV12-4 and TRBJ1-1; 7 bases map to TRBD1. V shed 4 bases, J shed 6 bases, and the junction held 8 bases outside the gene matches. The CDR3 loop spans 14 amino acids. CDR3 region: CASSWIRDSSEAFF. In DNA form, the CDR3 reads TGTGCCAGCAGTTGGATCCGGGACAGCTCTGAAGCTTTCTTT.

This clonotype showed up just a few times. This chain joins TRBV21-1 and TRBJ2-1. TRBV21-1 is a pseudogene. The CDR3 spans 12 residues. This CDR3 is CASKIPSNEQFF. Written as DNA, the CDR3 is TGTGCCAGCAAAATACCGTCCAATGAGCAGTTCTTC.

The V and J genes are TRBV29-1 and TRBJ1-2; D call uncertain. V was trimmed by 1 base and J by 5 bases, leaving 5 bases between them. In germline, CDR1 is SQVTM, CDR2 ANQGSEA. The CDR3 has 11 amino acids. For the CDR3, the DNA is TGCAGCGTTGAAGTTGGTTATGGCTACACCTTC. It codes for CSVEVGYGYTF.

This clonotype was observed a handful of times. The V call is TRBV2, the J call TRBJ1-1; tentatively, D is TRBD1 (5 bases). The V end lost 7 bases, the J end lost 4 bases, and 16 bases lay between the germline ends. CDR1 and CDR2 from the germline V gene are SNHLY and FYNNEI. This CDR3 is built from 14 residues. CDR3 bases: TGTGCCAGCACAATTCAACCAGGGAGCACTGAAGCTTTCTTT. It yields the protein CASTIQPGSTEAFF.

This chain uses TRBV20-1 with TRBJ2-5; a possible D gene is TRBD2 (7 bases). Germline V gives CDR1 DFQATT, CDR2 SNEGSKA (reference sequence). V lost 0 bases and J 5 bases, leaving 13 bases between the germline ends. The CDR3 has 14 residues. The CDR3: CSARDPQGGETQYF. CDR3 nucleotide sequence: TGCAGTGCTAGAGATCCACAGGGAGGGGAGACCCAGTACTTC.

The gene calls are TRBV4-1 and TRBJ2-7; D perhaps matches TRBD1 (6 bases). The length of the CDR3 is 15 residues. Germline assignment: CDR1 MGHRA and CDR2 YSYEKL. With 3 bases removed from V and 3 bases from J, the gap between germline ends came to 15 bases. CDR3 residues: CASSQRSGVLYEQYF. The CDR3 DNA is TGCGCCAGCAGCCAGAGGTCAGGGGTCCTCTACGAGCAGTACTTC.

In its sample, this clonotype was seen many times. Sequence at one end of the junction differs from germline and may be a read error. The chain joins TRBV29-1 to TRBJ1-1, with 7 bases aligning to TRBD1. The V gene's germline CDR1 is SQVTM and CDR2 ANQGSEA. This CDR3 spans 13 amino acids. The CDR3 loop is CSVEGTARLEAFF. In DNA form, the CDR3 reads TGCAGCGTAGAAGGGACAGCCAGACTTGAAGCTTTCTTT.

This clonotype was counted between two and nine times. V usage is TRBV24-1 and J usage is TRBJ2-5; TRBD2 matches 7 bases. The V segment lost 3 bases and the J segment 4 bases; nucleotides outside the gene matches: 4. Germline lookup yields CDR1 KGHDR and CDR2 SFDVKD. This CDR3 contains 14 residues. CDR3 region: CATSDPAGVETQYF. The CDR3 bases are TGTGCCACCAGTGATCCCGCGGGGGTAGAGACCCAGTACTTC.

This clonotype was counted between two and nine times. V is TRBV28 and J is TRBJ1-1; D may be TRBD1 (6 bases). CDR3 length equals 16 residues. CDR1 is MDHEN and CDR2 is SYDVKM in the germline V gene. Trimming left V 3 bases short and J 0 bases short, with 14 bases between. CDR3 sequence: CASSLRGRGLNTEAFF. The CDR3, as DNA: TGTGCCAGCAGTTTGCGGGGCAGGGGATTGAACACTGAAGCTTTCTTT. The complete variable domain, with remaining parts taken from reference TRBV28 and TRBJ1-1, reads DVKVTQSSRYLVKRTGEKVFLECVQDMDHENMFWYRQDPGLGLRLIYFSYDVKMKEKGDIPEGYSVSREKKERFSLILESASTNQTSMYLCASSLRGRGLNTEAFFGQGTRLTVV.